Below, 22 T cell receptor beta chains from the same sample are listed, as sequenced in a study of blood T cell repertoires in COVID-19. Profiled with immunoSEQ multiplex PCR; TCRdb holds only in-frame clones, not every one. This table has 220,000 or so clones, around 81% appearing once. Specimen: peripheral blood. The receptors come from a woman in her twenties or thirties who had recovered from COVID-19.

The chain has TRBV6-1 and TRBJ1-2; a weak D match, TRBD1 (5 bases). Germline V gives CDR1 MNHNS, CDR2 SASEGT. The CDR3 sequence is 14 residues long. Trimming removed 5 bases at V and 4 bases at J, with 14 bases between. As DNA, the CDR3 is TGTGCCAGCAGTACCCTTCAGGGAAGCTATGGCTACACCTTC. Translating it yields CASSTLQGSYGYTF.

About this clone: Other DNA sequences in the sample encode the same CDR3. The rearrangement links TRBV5-1 to TRBJ2-1; D uncertain. V lost 0 bases, J lost 0 bases, and 4 bases lay in between. CDR1 and CDR2 (germline): SGHRS, YFSETQ. The CDR3 totals 14 residues. CDR3 nucleotides: TGCGCCAGCAGCTTGGGCGACTCCTACAATGAGCAGTTCTTC. It codes for CASSLGDSYNEQFF.

This clone was detected a few times. The rearrangement links TRBV6-4 to TRBJ2-5; TRBD1 matches at 7 bases. Germline V lookup: CDR1 MRHNA, CDR2 SNTAGT. The ends lost 7 bases at V and 2 bases at J; junction bases unmatched: 10. CDR3 length: 15 amino acids. The CDR3: CASINDRDRQETQYF. CDR3 nucleotides: TGTGCCAGCATCAACGACCGGGACAGACAAGAGACCCAGTACTTC.

This chain connects TRBV6-1 to TRBJ2-7; the match to TRBD1 covers 10 bases. J was trimmed by 4 bases and V by 2 bases; bases with no gene match: 8. The germline gives CDR1 MNHNS, CDR2 SASEGT. The CDR3 is made up of 16 amino acids. The CDR3 loop is CASSELDRGLLYEQYF. CDR3 in DNA: TGTGCCAGCAGTGAACTTGACAGGGGGCTTTTGTACGAGCAGTACTTC.

The V and J genes are TRBV5-1 and TRBJ2-2; perhaps TRBD1 as D (6 bases). CDR1 SGHRS and CDR2 YFSETQ come from the germline V gene. Trimming stripped 4 bases from V and 3 bases from J, with 22 bases between. This CDR3 region has 18 residues. The CDR3 nucleotides are TGCGCCAGCAGCCTACCCCTACCGGGACAAGGGGACACCGGGGAGCTGTTTTTT. Amino acids: CASSLPLPGQGDTGELFF.

V gene TRBV7-9 combines with J gene TRBJ2-7; D unresolved. The germline gives CDR1 SEHNR, CDR2 FQNEAQ (reference sequence). The V end lost 5 bases, the J end lost 2 bases, and 19 bases lay between the germline ends. CDR3 length: 16 amino acids. The CDR3 spells CASSLSGFKRTYEQYF. DNA for the CDR3: TGTGCCAGCAGCCTGTCCGGGTTTAAAAGGACCTACGAGCAGTACTTC.

This clone was detected a few times. The CDR3 bases are TGTGCCAGCAGTTTAATCGGGACAGTAATAGCCAAAAACATTCAGTACTTC. It encodes CASSLIGTVIAKNIQYF. The V call is TRBV28, the J call TRBJ2-4, with TRBD1 identical over 7 bases. This CDR3 is 17 amino acids long. CDR1 is MDHEN, CDR2 SYDVKM, per germline. J was trimmed by 0 bases and V by 2 bases; bases with no gene match: 7. Supplemented by reference TRBV28 and TRBJ2-4, the full variable domain reads DVKVTQSSRYLVKRTGEKVFLECVQDMDHENMFWYRQDPGLGLRLIYFSYDVKMKEKGDIPEGYSVSREKKERFSLILESASTNQTSMYLCASSLIGTVIAKNIQYFGAGTRLSVL.

The CDR3 reads CASTPREGEYEQYF. The CDR3 bases are TGTGCCAGCACCCCCCGGGAGGGGGAGTACGAGCAGTACTTC. The rearrangement joins TRBV6-5 to TRBJ2-7; 8 nucleotides match TRBD2. CDR1 and CDR2 from the germline V gene are MNHEY and SVGAGI. V was pared by 7 bases and J by 4 bases, with 9 bases of the junction left unmatched. This CDR3 is 14 amino acids long.

The chain uses TRBV5-4 and TRBJ2-5; perhaps TRBD2 as D (5 bases). The CDR3 has 15 amino acids. Trimming cost V 4 bases and J 5 bases, with 18 bases left between them. From germline, CDR1 is SGHNT and CDR2 YYREEE (reference sequence). CDR3 sequence reads: CASSPPGSRGETQYF. CDR3 DNA sequence: TGTGCCAGCAGCCCCCCGGGGTCCCGAGGGGAGACCCAGTACTTC.

This clone was detected only once. The chain has TRBV19 and TRBJ1-2; 10 nucleotides line up with TRBD1. Unmatched junction bases numbered 5, after V lost 7 bases and J lost 6 bases. The length of the CDR3 is 13 residues. CDR1 is LNHDA and CDR2 is SQIVND in the germline V gene (reference sequence). This CDR3 reads CASIRQGADGYTF. Here the CDR3 DNA reads TGTGCCAGTATCCGACAGGGGGCGGATGGCTACACCTTC. The full variable domain, in which reference TRBV19 and TRBJ1-2 provide the parts outside the CDR3, is DGGITQSPKYLFRKEGQNVTLSCEQNLNHDAMYWYRQDPGQGLRLIYYSQIVNDFQKGDIAEGYSVSREKKESFPLTVTSAQKNPTAFYLCASIRQGADGYTFGSGTRLTVV.

This clone was seen only once. V is TRBV12-2 and J is TRBJ2-7; no DNA check was done on the table's D call, TRBD1. TRBV12-2 is a pseudogene locus. There are 15 residues in the CDR3. CDR3 loop: CASRPRTGGADEQYF. CDR3 bases: TGTGCAAGTCGCCCGAGGACAGGGGGCGCGGACGAGCAGTACTTC.

This clone has a single count. The CDR3 DNA reads TGTGCCAGCAGCGTTTACGGGACAGGGAATTTTGCTGAGCAGTTCTTC. As protein: CASSVYGTGNFAEQFF. The chain combines TRBV9 with TRBJ2-1, with 9 bases matching TRBD1. The CDR3 is made up of 16 amino acids. Unmatched junction bases numbered 12, after V lost 2 bases and J lost 9 bases. Germline assignment: CDR1 SGDLS and CDR2 YYNGEE.

This chain connects TRBV12-3 or TRBV12-4 to TRBJ1-2, with TRBD1 as a possible D gene (6 bases). The CDR3 length is 13 residues. Trimming removed 6 bases at V and 8 bases at J, with 16 bases between. CDR3 loop: CASSAGVSWGYTF. The CDR3 nucleotides are TGTGCCAGCAGCGCAGGGGTCTCTTGGGGCTACACCTTC.

CDR3 in amino acids: CAISRMMNTEAFF. The CDR3 coding sequence is TGTGCCATCAGCAGGATGATGAACACTGAAGCTTTCTTT. The genes are TRBV6-1 and TRBJ1-1; the D is unclear. Germline-derived CDR1 and CDR2 are MNHNS and SASEGT. Deletions cut 10 bases from V and 0 bases from J, with 12 bases between. This CDR3 has 13 amino acids.

The chain employs TRBV28 and TRBJ2-7; 8 nucleotides agree with TRBD1. The CDR3 length is 13 residues. V shed 5 bases, J shed 4 bases, and the junction held 4 bases outside the gene matches. CDR1 and CDR2 (germline): MDHEN, SYDVKM. CDR3 DNA: TGTGCCAGCAGTCAAACAGGGGGATACGAGCAGTACTTC. This codes for CASSQTGGYEQYF.

The chain carries TRBV5-1 and TRBJ1-1; D remains unclear. Germline V gene sequence: CDR1 SGHRS, CDR2 YFSETQ. The ends were cut back, 5 bases at V and 8 bases at J, with 13 bases in the middle. This CDR3 is 12 amino acids long. The CDR3 loop is CASRAEGSEAFF. Here the CDR3 DNA reads TGCGCCAGCAGGGCTGAGGGCAGCGAAGCTTTCTTT.

V gene TRBV4-2 combines with J gene TRBJ2-7, with TRBD2 matching over 9 bases. This CDR3 spans 16 amino acids. The germline V gene encodes CDR1 LGHNA and CDR2 YNFKEQ. The J segment lost 7 bases and the V segment lost 1 base, leaving 11 bases of the junction unmatched. The CDR3 loop is CASSQGSGTSFGEQYF. As DNA, the CDR3 is TGTGCCAGCAGCCAAGGGAGCGGGACTAGCTTTGGTGAGCAGTACTTC.

The V and J genes are TRBV3-1 (or the pseudogene TRBV3-2) and TRBJ2-2; TRBD2 matches at 8 bases. CDR3 length equals 15 residues. Germline CDR1 and CDR2: LGHDT and YNNKEL (reference sequence). V lost 5 bases and J lost 2; bases outside the gene matches: 4. The CDR3 nucleotides are TGTGCCAGCAGCTATAGCGGGACAAACACCGGGGAGCTGTTTTTT. Protein: CASSYSGTNTGELFF.

Only one count was recorded for this clone. This chain links TRBV10-3 with TRBJ2-3, with 10 bases identical to TRBD1. Losses at the gene ends were 3 bases for V and 3 bases for J; bases not matched to a gene: 6. Germline V gives CDR1 ENHRY, CDR2 SYGVKD. The CDR3 extends over 16 amino acids. The CDR3 DNA reads as TGTGCCATCAGTGATTCGACAGGGGGCCGGACAGATACGCAGTATTTT. Its protein product is CAISDSTGGRTDTQYF.

The V gene is TRBV28, the J gene TRBJ1-4; TRBD1 might be the D (5 bases). There are 13 residues in the CDR3. V lost 5 bases, J lost 8 bases, and 12 bases lay in between. Germline V gene data show CDR1 as MDHEN and CDR2 as SYDVKM. CDR3 nucleotides: TGTGCCAGCAGTGGGGCGGTCGACGAAAAACTGTTTTTT. Translation gives CASSGAVDEKLFF.

V gene TRBV13 combines with J gene TRBJ2-7; 8 bases fit TRBD2. This CDR3 has 14 residues. V lost 2 bases and J lost 3; bases outside the gene matches: 3. Germline-derived CDR1 and CDR2 are PRHDT and FYEKMQ (reference sequence). CDR3 residues: CASSLRAGDYEQYF. For the CDR3, the DNA is TGTGCCAGCAGCTTACGAGCGGGGGACTACGAGCAGTACTTC. Supplemented by reference TRBV13 and TRBJ2-7, the full variable domain reads AAGVIQSPRHLIKEKRETATLKCYPIPRHDTVYWYQQGPGQDPQFLISFYEKMQSDKGSIPDRFSAQQFSDYHSELNMSSLELGDSALYFCASSLRAGDYEQYFGPGTRLTVT.

V usage is TRBV7-3 and J usage is TRBJ1-1, with 8 bases matching TRBD1. After removal of 6 bases from V and 5 bases from J, the junction contained 8 bases not matched to a gene. CDR1 and CDR2 from the germline V gene are SGHTA and FQGTGA. This CDR3 is built from 14 residues. The CDR3 spells CASSTRTGWTEAFF. The CDR3, as DNA: TGTGCCAGCAGTACCAGGACAGGGTGGACTGAAGCTTTCTTT.